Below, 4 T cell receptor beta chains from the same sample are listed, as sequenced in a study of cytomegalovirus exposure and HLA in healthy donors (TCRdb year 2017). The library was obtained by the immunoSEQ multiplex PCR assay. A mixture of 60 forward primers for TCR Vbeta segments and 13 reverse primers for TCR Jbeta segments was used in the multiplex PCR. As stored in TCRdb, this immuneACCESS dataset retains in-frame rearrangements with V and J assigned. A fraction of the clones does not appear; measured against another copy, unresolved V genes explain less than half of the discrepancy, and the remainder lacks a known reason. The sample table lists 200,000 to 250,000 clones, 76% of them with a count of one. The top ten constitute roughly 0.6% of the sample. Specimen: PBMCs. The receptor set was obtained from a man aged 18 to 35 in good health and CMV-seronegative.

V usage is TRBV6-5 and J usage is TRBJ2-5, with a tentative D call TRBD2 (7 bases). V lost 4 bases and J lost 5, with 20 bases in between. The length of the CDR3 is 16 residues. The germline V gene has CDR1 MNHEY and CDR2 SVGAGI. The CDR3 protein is CASSFLVGGRGETQYF. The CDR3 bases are TGTGCCAGCAGTTTCCTCGTTGGGGGGAGGGGGGAGACCCAGTACTTC.

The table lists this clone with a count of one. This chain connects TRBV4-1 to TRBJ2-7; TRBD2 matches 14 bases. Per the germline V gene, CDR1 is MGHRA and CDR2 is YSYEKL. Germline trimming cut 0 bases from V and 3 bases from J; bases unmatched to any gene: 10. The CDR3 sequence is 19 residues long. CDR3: CASSQDFGTSGRMGYEQYF. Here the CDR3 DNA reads TGCGCCAGCAGCCAAGATTTCGGGACTAGCGGGAGAATGGGCTACGAGCAGTACTTC.

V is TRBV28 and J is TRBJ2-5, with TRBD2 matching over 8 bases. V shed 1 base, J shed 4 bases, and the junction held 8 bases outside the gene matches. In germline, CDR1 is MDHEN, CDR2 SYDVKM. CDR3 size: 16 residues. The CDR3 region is CASSLFTSGLRETQYF. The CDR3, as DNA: TGTGCCAGCAGTTTATTTACTAGCGGTCTCAGAGAGACCCAGTACTTC.

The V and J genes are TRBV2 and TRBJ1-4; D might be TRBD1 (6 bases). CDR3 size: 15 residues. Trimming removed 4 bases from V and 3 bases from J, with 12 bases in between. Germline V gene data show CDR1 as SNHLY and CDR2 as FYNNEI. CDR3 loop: CASSAEGVSNEKLFF. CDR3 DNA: TGTGCCAGCAGTGCTGAGGGGGTTTCTAATGAAAAACTGTTTTTT.